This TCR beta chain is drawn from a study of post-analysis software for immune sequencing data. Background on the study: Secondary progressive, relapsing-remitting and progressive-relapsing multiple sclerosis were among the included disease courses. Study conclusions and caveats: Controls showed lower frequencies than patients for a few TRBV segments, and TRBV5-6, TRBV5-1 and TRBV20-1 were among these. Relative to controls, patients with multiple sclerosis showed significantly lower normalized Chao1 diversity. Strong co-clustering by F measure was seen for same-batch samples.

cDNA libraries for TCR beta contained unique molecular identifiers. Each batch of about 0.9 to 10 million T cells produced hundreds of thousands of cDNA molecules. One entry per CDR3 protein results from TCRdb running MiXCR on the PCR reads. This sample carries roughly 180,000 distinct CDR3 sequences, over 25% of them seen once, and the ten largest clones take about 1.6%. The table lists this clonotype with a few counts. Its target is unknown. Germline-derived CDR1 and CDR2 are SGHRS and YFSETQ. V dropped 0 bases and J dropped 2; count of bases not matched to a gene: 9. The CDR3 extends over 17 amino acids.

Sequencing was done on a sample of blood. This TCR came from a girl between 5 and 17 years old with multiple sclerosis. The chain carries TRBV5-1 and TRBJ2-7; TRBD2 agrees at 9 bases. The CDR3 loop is CASSLGVSGSHPYEQYF. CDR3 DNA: TGCGCCAGCAGCTTGGGGGTTAGCGGGAGCCACCCCTACGAGCAGTACTTC.